The sequence of this T cell receptor beta chain was determined in a study of identical twins. Findings and caveats of the study: An excess of low generation probability was shown by twin-shared out-of-frame alpha sequences. A lower insertion count was a feature of abundant cord blood beta clonotypes, with no such feature in memory repertoires.

One entry per CDR3 protein results from TCRdb running MiXCR on the 5' RACE reads. This sample yields around 300,000 distinct CDR3 sequences, of which around 8.8% are seen a single time; approximately 2.1% belongs to the top ten. Germline-derived CDR1 and CDR2 are LGHNA and YNFKEQ. The CDR3 extends over 14 amino acids. Trimming cost V 2 bases and J 5 bases; bases outside gene matches: 5. This clonotype was seen a handful of times. The antigen is not known. These sequences were also reported in another study, on yellow fever vaccine responses in identical twins.

Sample: memory (CD45RO+) T cells sorted from blood. The TCR was taken from a woman aged 18-30 years in good health. The chain recombines TRBV4-2 with TRBJ2-5, with TRBD2 matching 7 bases. Here the CDR3 DNA reads TGTGCCAGCAGCCAAACGGGAGGAGGGGAGACCCAGTACTTC. Its protein is CASSQTGGGETQYF.